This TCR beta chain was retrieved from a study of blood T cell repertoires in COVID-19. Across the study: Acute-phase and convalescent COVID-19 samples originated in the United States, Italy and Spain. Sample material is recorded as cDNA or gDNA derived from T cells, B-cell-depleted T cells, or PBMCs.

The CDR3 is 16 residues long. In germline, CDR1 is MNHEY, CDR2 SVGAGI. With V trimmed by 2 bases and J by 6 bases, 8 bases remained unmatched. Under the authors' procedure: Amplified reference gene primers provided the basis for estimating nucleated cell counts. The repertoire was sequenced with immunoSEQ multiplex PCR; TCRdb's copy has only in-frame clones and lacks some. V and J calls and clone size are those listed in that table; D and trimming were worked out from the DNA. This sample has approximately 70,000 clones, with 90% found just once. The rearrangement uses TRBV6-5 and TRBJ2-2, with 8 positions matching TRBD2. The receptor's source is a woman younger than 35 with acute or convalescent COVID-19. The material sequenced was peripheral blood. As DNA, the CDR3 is TGTGCCAGCAGTTACGAGTCGGGGGGGCGCCCCGGGGAGCTGTTTTTT. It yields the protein CASSYESGGRPGELFF.